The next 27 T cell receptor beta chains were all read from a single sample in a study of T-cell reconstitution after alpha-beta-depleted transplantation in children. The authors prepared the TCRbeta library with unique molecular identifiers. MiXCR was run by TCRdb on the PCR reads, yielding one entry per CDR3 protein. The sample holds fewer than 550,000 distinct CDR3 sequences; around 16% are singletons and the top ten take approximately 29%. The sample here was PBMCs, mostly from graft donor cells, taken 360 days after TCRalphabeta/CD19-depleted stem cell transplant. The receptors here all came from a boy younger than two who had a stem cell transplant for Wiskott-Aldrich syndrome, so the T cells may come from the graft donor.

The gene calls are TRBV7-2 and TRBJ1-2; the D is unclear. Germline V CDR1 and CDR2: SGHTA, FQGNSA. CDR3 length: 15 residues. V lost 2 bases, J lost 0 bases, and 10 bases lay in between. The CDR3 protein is CASSLSPKANYGYTF. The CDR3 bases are TGTGCCAGCAGCTTATCACCCAAAGCTAACTATGGCTACACCTTC.

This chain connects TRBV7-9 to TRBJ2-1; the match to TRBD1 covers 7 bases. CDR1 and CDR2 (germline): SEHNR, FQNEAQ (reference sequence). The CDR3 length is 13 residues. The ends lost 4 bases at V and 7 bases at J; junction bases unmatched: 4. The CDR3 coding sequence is TGTGCCAGCAGCTCGACAGGGTATAATGAGCAGTTCTTC. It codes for CASSSTGYNEQFF.

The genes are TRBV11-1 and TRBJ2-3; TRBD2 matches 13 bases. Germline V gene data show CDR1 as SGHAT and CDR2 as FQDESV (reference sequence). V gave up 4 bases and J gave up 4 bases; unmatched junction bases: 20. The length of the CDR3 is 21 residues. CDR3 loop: CASSSRGLGLAGRQPADTQYF. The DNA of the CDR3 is TGTGCCAGCAGCTCACGGGGCCTGGGACTAGCGGGACGGCAACCGGCAGATACGCAGTATTTT.

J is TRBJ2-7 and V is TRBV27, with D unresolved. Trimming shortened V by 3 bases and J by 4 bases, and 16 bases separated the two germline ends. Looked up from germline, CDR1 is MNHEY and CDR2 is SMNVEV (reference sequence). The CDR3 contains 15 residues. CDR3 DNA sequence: TGTGCCAGCAGTTTGGTTAACGGGTTTCCTTACGAGCAGTACTTC. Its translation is CASSLVNGFPYEQYF.

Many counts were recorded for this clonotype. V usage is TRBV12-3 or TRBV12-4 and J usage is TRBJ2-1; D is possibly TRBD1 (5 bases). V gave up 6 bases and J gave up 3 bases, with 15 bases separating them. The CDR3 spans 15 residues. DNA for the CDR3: TGTGCCAGCAGCAGCACGGACACCTTCTACAATGAGCAGTTCTTC. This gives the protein CASSSTDTFYNEQFF.

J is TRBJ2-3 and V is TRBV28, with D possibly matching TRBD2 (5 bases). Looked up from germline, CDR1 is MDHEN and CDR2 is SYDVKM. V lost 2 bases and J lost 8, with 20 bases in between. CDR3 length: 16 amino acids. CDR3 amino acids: CASSLSWRLWESTQYF. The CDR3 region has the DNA TGTGCCAGCAGTTTAAGTTGGCGGCTTTGGGAGAGTACGCAGTATTTT.

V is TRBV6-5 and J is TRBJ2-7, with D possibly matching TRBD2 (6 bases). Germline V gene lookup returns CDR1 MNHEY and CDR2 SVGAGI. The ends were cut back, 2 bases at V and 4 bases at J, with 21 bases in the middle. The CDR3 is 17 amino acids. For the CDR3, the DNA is TGTGCCAGCAGTTACATCTTGTGGGGGGTCCCTAAATACGAGCAGTACTTC. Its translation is CASSYILWGVPKYEQYF.

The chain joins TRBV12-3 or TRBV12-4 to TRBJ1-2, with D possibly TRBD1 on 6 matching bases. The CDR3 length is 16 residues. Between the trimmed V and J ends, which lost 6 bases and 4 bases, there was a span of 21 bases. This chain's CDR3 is CASSRGGGTSFYGYTF. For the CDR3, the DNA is TGTGCCAGCAGCCGAGGAGGGGGGACGAGTTTCTATGGCTACACCTTC.

In nucleotides, the CDR3 is TGTGCCAGCAGCTCCTTAGCGGGGGGGCCTACTGAGCAGTTCTTC. Protein sequence: CASSSLAGGPTEQFF. V usage is TRBV11-2 and J usage is TRBJ2-1, with 11 bases matching TRBD2. The CDR3 has 15 amino acids. V lost 4 bases to trimming and J lost 9 bases; unmatched junction nucleotides: 8. Germline assignment: CDR1 SGHAT and CDR2 FQNNGV.

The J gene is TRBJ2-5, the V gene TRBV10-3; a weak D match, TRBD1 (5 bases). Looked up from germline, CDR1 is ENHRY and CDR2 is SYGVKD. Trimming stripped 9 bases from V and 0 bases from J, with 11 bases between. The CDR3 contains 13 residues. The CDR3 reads CAIATVYQETQYF. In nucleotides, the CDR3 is TGTGCCATTGCGACAGTCTACCAAGAGACCCAGTACTTC.

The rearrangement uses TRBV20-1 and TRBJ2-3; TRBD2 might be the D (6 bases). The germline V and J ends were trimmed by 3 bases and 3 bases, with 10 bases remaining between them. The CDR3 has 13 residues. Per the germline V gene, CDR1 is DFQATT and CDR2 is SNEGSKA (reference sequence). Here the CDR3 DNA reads TGCAGTGCTAGTCTCGGGAGTACAGATACGCAGTATTTT. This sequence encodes CSASLGSTDTQYF.

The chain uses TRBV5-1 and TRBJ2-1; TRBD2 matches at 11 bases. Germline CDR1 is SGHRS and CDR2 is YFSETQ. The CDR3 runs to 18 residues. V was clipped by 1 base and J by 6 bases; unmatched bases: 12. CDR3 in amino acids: CASSLLLSGGAARNEQFF. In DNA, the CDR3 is TGCGCCAGCAGCTTGCTCCTTAGCGGGGGGGCTGCCCGCAATGAGCAGTTCTTC. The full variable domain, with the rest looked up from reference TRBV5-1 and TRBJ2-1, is KAGVTQTPRYLIKTRGQQVTLSCSPISGHRSVSWYQQTPGQGLQFLFEYFSETQRNKGNFPGRFSGRQFSNSRSEMNVSTLELGDSALYLCASSLLLSGGAARNEQFFGPGTRLTVL.

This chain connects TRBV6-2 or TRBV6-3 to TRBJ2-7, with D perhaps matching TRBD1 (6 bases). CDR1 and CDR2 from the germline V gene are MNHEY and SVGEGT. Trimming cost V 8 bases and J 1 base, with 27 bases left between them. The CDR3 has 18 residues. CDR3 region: CASCIHPTPGVRSYEQYF. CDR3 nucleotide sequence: TGTGCCAGCTGCATACATCCGACCCCAGGGGTCAGATCCTACGAGCAGTACTTC.

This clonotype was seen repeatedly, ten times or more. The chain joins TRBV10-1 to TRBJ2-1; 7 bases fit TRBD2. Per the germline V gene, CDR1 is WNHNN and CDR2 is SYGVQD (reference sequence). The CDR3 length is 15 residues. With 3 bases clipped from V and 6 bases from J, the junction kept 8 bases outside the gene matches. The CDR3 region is CASSEGGRGTNEQFF. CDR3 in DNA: TGCGCCAGCAGTGAAGGTGGGAGGGGAACCAATGAGCAGTTCTTC.

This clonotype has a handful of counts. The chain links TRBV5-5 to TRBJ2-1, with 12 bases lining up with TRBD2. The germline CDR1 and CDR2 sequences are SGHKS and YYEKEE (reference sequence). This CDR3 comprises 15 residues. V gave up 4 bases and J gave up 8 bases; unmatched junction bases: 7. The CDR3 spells CASSLSSGRVYEQFF. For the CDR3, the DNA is TGTGCCAGCAGCCTCTCTAGCGGGAGGGTTTATGAGCAGTTCTTC.

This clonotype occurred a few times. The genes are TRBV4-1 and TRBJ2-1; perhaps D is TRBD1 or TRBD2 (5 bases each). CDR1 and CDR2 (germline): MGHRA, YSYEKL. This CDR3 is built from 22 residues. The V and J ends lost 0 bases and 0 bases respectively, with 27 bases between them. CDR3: CASSQDDLITQGRLSSYNEQFF. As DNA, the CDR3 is TGCGCCAGCAGCCAAGATGACCTAATCACGCAGGGACGTCTGAGCTCCTACAATGAGCAGTTCTTC.

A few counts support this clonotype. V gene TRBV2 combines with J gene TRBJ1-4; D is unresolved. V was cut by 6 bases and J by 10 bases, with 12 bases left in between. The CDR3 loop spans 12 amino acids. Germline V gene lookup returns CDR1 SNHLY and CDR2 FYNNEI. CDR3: CASRNTIGKLFF. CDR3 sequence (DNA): TGTGCCAGCAGGAACACTATTGGAAAACTGTTTTTT.

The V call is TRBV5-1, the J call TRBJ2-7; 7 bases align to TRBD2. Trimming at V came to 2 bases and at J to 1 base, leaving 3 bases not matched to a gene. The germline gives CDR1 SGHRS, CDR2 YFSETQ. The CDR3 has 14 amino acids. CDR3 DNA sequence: TGCGCCAGCAGCTTATGGACTAGTTCCTACGAGCAGTACTTC. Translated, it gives CASSLWTSSYEQYF.

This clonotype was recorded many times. The CDR3 protein is CASSYLAGGLTEQFF. In nucleotides, the CDR3 is TGCGCCAGCAGTTATTTAGCGGGGGGTCTCACTGAGCAGTTCTTC. This rearrangement joins TRBV5-1 to TRBJ2-1, with 10 bases that match TRBD2. Germline V gene lookup returns CDR1 SGHRS and CDR2 YFSETQ. The CDR3 covers 15 residues. V lost 5 bases and J lost 9; bases outside the gene matches: 11.

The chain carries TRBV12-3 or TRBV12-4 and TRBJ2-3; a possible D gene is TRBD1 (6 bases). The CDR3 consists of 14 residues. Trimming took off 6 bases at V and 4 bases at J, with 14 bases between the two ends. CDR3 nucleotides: TGTGCCAGCAGAAGGACCTCAGGGGCAGATACGCAGTATTTT. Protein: CASRRTSGADTQYF.

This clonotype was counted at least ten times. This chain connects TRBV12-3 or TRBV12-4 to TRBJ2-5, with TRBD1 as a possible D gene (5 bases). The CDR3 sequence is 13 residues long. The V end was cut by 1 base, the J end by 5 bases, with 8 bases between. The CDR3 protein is CASSLGRVETQYF. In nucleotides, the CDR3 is TGTGCCAGCAGTTTAGGCAGGGTTGAGACCCAGTACTTC.

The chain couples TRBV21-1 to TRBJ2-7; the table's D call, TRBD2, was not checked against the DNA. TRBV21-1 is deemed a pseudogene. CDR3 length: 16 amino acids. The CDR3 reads CASSKDSAGFSYEQYF. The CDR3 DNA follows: TGTGCCAGCAGCAAAGATTCGGCGGGGTTCTCCTACGAGCAGTACTTC.

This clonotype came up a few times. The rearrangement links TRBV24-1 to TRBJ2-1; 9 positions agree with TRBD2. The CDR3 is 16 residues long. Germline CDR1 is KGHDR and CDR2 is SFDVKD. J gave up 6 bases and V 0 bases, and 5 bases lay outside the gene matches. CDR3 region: CATSDLHGGRANEQFF. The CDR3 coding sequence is TGTGCCACCAGTGATTTGCACGGCGGGAGGGCCAATGAGCAGTTCTTC.

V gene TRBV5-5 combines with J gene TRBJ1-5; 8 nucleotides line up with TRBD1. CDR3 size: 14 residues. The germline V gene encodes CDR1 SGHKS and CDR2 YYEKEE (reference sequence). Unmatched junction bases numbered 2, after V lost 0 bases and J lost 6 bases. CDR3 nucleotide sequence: TGTGCCAGCAGCTTGGAGGGACAGGTTCAGCCCCAGCATTTT. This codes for CASSLEGQVQPQHF.

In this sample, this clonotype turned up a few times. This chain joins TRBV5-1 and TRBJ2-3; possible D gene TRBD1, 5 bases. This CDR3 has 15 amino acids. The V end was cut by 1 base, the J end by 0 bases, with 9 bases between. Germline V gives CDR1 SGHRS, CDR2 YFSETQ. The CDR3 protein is CASSLKGFSTDTQYF. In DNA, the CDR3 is TGCGCCAGCAGCTTGAAGGGGTTTAGCACAGATACGCAGTATTTT. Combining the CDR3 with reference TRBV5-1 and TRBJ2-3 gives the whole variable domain KAGVTQTPRYLIKTRGQQVTLSCSPISGHRSVSWYQQTPGQGLQFLFEYFSETQRNKGNFPGRFSGRQFSNSRSEMNVSTLELGDSALYLCASSLKGFSTDTQYFGPGTRLTVL.

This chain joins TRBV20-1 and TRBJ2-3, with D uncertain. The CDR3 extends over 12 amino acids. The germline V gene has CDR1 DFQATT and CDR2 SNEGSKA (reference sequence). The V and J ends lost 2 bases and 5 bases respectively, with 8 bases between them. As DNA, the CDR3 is TGCAGTGCTAGACCTCGAATAGATACGCAGTATTTT. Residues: CSARPRIDTQYF.

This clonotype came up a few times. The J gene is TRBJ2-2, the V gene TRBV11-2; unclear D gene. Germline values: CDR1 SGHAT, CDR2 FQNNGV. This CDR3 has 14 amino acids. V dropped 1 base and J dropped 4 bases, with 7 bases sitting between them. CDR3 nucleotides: TGTGCCAGCAGCTTAGTAGTCATCACCGGGGAGCTGTTTTTT. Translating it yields CASSLVVITGELFF.